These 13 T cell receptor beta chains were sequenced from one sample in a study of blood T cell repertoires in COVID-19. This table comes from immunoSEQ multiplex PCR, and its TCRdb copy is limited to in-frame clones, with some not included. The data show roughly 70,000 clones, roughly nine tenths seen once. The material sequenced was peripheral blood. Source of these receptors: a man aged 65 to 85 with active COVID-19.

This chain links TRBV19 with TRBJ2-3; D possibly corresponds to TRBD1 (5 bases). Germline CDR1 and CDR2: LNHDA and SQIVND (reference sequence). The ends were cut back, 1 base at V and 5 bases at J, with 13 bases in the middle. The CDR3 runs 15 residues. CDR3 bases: TGTGCCAGTAGTATAGTTGCAGGCCAGGGAGATACGCAGTATTTT. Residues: CASSIVAGQGDTQYF.

The CDR3 nucleotides are TGTGCCAGCAGCCCCCCGCGGTTCGCCGGGGAGCTGTTTTTT. Translated, it gives CASSPPRFAGELFF. The chain uses TRBV7-9 and TRBJ2-2, with no clear D. V was pared by 5 bases and J by 6 bases, with 13 bases between. In germline, CDR1 is SEHNR, CDR2 FQNEAQ (reference sequence). The CDR3 length is 14 residues.

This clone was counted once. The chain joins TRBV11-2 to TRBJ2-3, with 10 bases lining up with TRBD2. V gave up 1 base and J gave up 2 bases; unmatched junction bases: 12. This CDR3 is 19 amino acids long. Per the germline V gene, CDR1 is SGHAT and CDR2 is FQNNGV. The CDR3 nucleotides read TGTGCCAGCAGCTTAGGGAGGCTAGCGGGAGTCCCCACCACAGATACGCAGTATTTT. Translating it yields CASSLGRLAGVPTTDTQYF.

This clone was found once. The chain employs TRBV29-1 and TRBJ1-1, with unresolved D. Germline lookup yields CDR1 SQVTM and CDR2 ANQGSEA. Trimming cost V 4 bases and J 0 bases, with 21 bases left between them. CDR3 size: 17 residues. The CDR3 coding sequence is TGCAGCGTTGGCACGCCGATGGAGGGCCGGATGAACACTGAAGCTTTCTTT. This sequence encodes CSVGTPMEGRMNTEAFF. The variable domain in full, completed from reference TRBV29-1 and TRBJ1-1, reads SAVISQKPSRDICQRGTSLTIQCQVDSQVTMMFWYRQQPGQSLTLIATANQGSEATYESGFVIDKFPISRPNLTFSTLTVSNMSPEDSSIYLCSVGTPMEGRMNTEAFFGQGTRLTVV.

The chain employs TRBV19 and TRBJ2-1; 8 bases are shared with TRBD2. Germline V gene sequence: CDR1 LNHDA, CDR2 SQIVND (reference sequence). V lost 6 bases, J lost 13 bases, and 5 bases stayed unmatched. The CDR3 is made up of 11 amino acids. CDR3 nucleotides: TGTGCCAGTAGCGGGACTAGGGCCCAGTTCTTC. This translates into CASSGTRAQFF.

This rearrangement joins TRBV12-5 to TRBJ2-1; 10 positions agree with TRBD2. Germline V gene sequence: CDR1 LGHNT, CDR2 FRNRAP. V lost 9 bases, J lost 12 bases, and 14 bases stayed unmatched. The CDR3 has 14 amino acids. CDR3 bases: TGTGCTAGCGCCAATGGGGCTAGCGGGAGCGTGCAGTTCTTC. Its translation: CASANGASGSVQFF. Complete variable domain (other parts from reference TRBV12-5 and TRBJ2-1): DARVTQTPRHKVTEMGQEVTMRCQPILGHNTVFWYRQTMMQGLELLAYFRNRAPLDDSGMPKDRFSAEMPDATLATLKIQPSEPRDSAVYFCASANGASGSVQFFGPGTRLTVL.

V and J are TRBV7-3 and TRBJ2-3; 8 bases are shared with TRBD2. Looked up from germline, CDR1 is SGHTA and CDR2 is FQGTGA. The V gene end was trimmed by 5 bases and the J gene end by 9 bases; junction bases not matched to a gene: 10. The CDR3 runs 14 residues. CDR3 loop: CASSHSGGEGTQYF. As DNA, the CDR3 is TGTGCCAGCAGCCATTCCGGGGGGGAGGGCACGCAGTATTTT.

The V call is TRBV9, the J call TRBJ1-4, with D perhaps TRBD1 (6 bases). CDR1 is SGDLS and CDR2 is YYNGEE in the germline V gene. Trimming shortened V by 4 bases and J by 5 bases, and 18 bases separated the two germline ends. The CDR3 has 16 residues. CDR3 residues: CASSPQGGGGNEKLFF. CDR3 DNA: TGTGCCAGCAGCCCCCAGGGAGGGGGGGGCAATGAAAAACTGTTTTTT.

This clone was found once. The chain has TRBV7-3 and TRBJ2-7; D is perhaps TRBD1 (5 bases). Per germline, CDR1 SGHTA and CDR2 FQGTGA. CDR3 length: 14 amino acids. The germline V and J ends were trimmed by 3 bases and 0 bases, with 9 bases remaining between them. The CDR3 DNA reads TGTGCCAGCAGCTTGGGGCCGAGCTCCTACGAGCAGTACTTC. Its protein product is CASSLGPSSYEQYF.

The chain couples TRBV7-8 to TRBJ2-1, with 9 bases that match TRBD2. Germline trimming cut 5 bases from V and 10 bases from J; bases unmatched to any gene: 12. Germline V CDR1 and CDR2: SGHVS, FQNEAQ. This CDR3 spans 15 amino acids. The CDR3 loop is CASSQFAGGPGEQFF. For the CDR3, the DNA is TGTGCCAGCAGCCAATTCGCGGGAGGGCCGGGGGAGCAGTTCTTC.

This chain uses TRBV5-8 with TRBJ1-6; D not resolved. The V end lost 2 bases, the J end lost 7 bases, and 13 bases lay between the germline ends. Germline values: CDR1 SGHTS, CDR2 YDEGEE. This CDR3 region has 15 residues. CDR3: CASSFGRHGNSPLHF. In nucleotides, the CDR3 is TGTGCCAGCAGCTTTGGCCGACATGGCAATTCACCCCTCCACTTT.

CDR3 loop: CASSFGGAGEKLFF. Here the CDR3 DNA reads TGTGCCAGCAGTTTCGGGGGGGCGGGTGAAAAACTGTTTTTT. The genes are TRBV27 and TRBJ1-4; possibly TRBD1 for D (6 bases). Germline CDR1 is MNHEY and CDR2 is SMNVEV (reference sequence). The CDR3 is 14 residues long. Deletions cut 3 bases from V and 7 bases from J, with 12 bases between.

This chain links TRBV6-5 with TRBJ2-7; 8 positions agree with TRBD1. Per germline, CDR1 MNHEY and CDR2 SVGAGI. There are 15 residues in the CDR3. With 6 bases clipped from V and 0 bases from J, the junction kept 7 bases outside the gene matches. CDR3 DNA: TGTGCCAGCAGAGCCCCAGGGGGCGGCTCCTACGAGCAGTACTTC. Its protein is CASRAPGGGSYEQYF.